The TCR beta chain described here comes from a study of T cell responses to AZD1222 COVID-19 vaccine. Study-level findings and limits: Seropositive status at baseline applied to only five or six AZD1222 recipients.

Libraries were prepared by immunoSEQ multiplex PCR; TCRdb keeps only in-frame clonotypes and omits some of them. The top ten clones hold more than 0.8% of a sample with 130,000 or so clones, more than 85% of them seen once. V lost 8 bases and J lost 8, with 13 bases in between. The CDR3 has 13 residues. Turning to this clone: The antigen remains undetermined.

Material: peripheral blood, obtained on day 0 of MenACWY control vaccination. The receptor comes from an adult in good health. The chain is built from TRBV12-3 or TRBV12-4 and TRBJ1-6; D not certain. The CDR3 is CASGVPWDSPLHF. CDR3 nucleotide sequence: TGTGCCAGCGGGGTCCCGTGGGATTCACCCCTCCACTTT.